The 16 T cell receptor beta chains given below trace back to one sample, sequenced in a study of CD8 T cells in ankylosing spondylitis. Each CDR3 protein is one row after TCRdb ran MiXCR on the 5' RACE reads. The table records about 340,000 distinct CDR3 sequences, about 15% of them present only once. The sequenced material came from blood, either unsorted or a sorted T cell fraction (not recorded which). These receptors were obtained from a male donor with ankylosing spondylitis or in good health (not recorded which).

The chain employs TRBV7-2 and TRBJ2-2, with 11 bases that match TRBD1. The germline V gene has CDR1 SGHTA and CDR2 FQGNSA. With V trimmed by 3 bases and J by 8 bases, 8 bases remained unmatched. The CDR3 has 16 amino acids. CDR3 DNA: TGTGCCAGCAGCTTTCGGACAGGGGGCACGGGTGGGGAGCTGTTTTTT. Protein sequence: CASSFRTGGTGGELFF.

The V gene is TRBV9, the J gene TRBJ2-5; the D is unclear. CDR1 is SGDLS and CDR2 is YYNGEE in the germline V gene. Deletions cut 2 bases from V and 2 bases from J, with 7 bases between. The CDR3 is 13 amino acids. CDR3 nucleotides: TGTGCCAGCAGCGTCCGACTGCAAGAGACCCAGTACTTC. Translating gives CASSVRLQETQYF.

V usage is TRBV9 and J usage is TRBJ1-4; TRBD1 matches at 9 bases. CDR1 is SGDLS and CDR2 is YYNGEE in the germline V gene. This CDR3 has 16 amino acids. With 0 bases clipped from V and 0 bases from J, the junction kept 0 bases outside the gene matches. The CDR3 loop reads CASSVGQGATNEKLFF. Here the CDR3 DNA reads TGTGCCAGCAGCGTAGGACAGGGGGCAACTAATGAAAAACTGTTTTTT.

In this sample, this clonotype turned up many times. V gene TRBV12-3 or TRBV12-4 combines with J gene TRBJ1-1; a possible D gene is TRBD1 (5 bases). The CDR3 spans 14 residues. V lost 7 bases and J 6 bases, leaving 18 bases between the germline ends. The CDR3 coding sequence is TGTGCCAGCACGCCCAATGGGGCGAGAGCTGAAGCTTTCTTT. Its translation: CASTPNGARAEAFF.

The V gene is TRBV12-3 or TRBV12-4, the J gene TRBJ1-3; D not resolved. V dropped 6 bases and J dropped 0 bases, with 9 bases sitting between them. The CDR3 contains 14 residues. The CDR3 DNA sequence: TGTGCCAGCAGAATGGCGGCCTCTGGAAACACCATATATTTT. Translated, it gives CASRMAASGNTIYF.

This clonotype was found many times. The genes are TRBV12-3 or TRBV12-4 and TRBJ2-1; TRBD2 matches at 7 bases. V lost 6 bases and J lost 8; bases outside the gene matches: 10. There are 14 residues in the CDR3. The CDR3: CASRGLVGVDEQFF. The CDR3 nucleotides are TGTGCCAGCAGAGGACTAGTAGGAGTTGATGAGCAGTTCTTC.

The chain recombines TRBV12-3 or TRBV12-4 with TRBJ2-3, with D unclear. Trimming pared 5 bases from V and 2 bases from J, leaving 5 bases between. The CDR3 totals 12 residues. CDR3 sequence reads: CASSLITDTQYF. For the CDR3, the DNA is TGTGCCAGCAGTCTCATCACAGATACGCAGTATTTT.

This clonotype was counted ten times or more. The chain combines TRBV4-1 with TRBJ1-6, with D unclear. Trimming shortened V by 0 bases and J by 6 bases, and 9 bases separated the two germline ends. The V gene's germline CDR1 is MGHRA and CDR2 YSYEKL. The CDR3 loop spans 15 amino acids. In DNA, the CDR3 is TGCGCCAGCAGCCAAGACGGACTTAGTAATTCACCCCTCCACTTT. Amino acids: CASSQDGLSNSPLHF.

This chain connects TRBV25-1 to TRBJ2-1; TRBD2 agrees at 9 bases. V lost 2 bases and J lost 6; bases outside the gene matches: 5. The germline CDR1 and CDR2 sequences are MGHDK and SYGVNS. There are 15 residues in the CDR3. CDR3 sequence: CASSEAGGPGNEQFF. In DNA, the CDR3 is TGTGCCAGCAGTGAAGCGGGAGGGCCGGGCAATGAGCAGTTCTTC.

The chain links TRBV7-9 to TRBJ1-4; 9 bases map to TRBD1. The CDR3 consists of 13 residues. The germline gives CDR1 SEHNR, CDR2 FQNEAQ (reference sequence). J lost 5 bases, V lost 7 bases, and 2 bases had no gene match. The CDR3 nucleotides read TGTGCCAGCACGGGACAGGGAAATGAAAAACTGTTTTTT. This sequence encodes CASTGQGNEKLFF. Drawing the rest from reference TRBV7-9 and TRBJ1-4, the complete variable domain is DTGVSQNPRHKITKRGQNVTFRCDPISEHNRLYWYRQTLGQGPEFLTYFQNEAQLEKSRLLSDRFSAERPKGSFSTLEIQRTEQGDSAMYLCASTGQGNEKLFFGSGTQLSVL.

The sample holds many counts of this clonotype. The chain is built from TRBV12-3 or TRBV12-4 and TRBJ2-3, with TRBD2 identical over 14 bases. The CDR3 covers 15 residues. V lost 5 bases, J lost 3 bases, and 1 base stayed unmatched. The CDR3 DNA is TGTGCCAGCAGTGGGACTAGCGGGGGTACAGATACGCAGTATTTT. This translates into CASSGTSGGTDTQYF.

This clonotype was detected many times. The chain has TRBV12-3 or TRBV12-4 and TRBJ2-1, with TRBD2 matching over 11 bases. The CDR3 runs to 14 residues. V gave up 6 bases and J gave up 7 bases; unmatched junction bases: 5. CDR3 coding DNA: TGTGCCAGCAGCCAACTAGCGGGGGATAATGAGCAGTTCTTC. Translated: CASSQLAGDNEQFF.

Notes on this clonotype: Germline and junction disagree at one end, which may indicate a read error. CDR3 sequence (DNA): TGCAGCGTTGAAAAGGTTCAGGGGACTGAACCTTTCTTT. It encodes CSVEKVQGTEPFF. The V gene is TRBV29-1, the J gene TRBJ1-1, with a weak D call TRBD1 (6 bases). Germline assignment: CDR1 SQVTM and CDR2 ANQGSEA. This CDR3 is built from 13 residues.

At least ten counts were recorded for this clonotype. In DNA, the CDR3 is TGTGCCAGCAGTTCTGACAGGGGCCGGGGCTACACCTTC. It encodes CASSSDRGRGYTF. J is TRBJ1-2 and V is TRBV12-3 or TRBV12-4, with TRBD1 matching 8 bases. The CDR3 runs to 13 residues. J was trimmed by 8 bases and V by 4 bases; bases with no gene match: 6.

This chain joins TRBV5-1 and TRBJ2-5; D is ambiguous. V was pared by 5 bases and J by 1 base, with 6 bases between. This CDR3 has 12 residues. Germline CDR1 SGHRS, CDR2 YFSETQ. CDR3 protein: CASRLPQETQYF. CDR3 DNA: TGCGCCAGCAGACTCCCCCAAGAGACCCAGTACTTC. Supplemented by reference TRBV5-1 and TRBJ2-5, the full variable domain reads KAGVTQTPRYLIKTRGQQVTLSCSPISGHRSVSWYQQTPGQGLQFLFEYFSETQRNKGNFPGRFSGRQFSNSRSEMNVSTLELGDSALYLCASRLPQETQYFGPGTRLLVL.

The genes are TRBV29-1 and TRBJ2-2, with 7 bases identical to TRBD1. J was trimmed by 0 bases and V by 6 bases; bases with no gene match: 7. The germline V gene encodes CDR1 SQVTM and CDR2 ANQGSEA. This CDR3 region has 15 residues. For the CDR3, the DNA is TGCAGCGTCCAAGGGGGCCACACGAACACCGGGGAGCTGTTTTTT. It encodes CSVQGGHTNTGELFF.